This TCR beta chain is from a study of cytomegalovirus exposure and HLA in healthy donors. General study points: Researchers counted 150 to 200 TCR beta chains as cytomegalovirus-associated.

This PCR relied on a set of 60 Vbeta primers and 13 Jbeta primers. Libraries were prepared by immunoSEQ multiplex PCR; TCRdb keeps only in-frame clonotypes and omits some of them. The sample contains 95,000 or so clones, 81% of which appear only once. Comments on this clone: The antigen is unknown.

Germline values: CDR1 MDHEN, CDR2 SYDVKM. The V and J ends lost 8 bases and 0 bases respectively, with 14 bases between them. This CDR3 has 15 residues. The clonotype originates from a woman in her sixties or seventies in good health and CMV-seropositive. Sequencing was done on a sample of PBMCs. V usage is TRBV28 and J usage is TRBJ1-3; tentatively, D is TRBD1 (5 bases). CDR3 nucleotides: TGTGCCAGCGGGGGGGACGTTTTCTCTGGAAACACCATATATTTT. Amino acid sequence: CASGGDVFSGNTIYF.